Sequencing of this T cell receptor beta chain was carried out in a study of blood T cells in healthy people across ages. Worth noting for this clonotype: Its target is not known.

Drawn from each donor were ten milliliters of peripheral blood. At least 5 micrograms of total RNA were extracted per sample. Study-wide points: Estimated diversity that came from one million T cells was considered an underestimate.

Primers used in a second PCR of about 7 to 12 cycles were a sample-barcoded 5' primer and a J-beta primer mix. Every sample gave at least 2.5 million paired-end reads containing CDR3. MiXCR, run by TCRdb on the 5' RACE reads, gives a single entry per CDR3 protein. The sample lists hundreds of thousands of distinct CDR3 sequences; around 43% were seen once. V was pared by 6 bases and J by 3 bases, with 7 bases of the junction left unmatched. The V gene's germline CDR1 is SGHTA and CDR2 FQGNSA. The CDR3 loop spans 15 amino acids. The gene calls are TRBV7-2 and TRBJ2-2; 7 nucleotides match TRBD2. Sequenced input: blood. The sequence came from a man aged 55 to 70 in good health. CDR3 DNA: TGTGCCAGCAGAGGGGTAGCGGGCTACACCGGGGAGCTGTTTTTT. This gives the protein CASRGVAGYTGELFF.